Below are 31 T cell receptor beta chains sequenced from a single sample in a study of patients and donors after allogeneic stem cell transplantation (TCRdb year 2020). Receptors were amplified or captured by RT-PCR. The sequencer listed for this sample is NextSeq 550. Using fastp trimming at Q25 and MiXCR clonotype assembly, TCRdb reanalyzed the public sequencing data and kept in-frame beta chains. Each CDR3 protein gets just one entry, which takes the most common genes and DNA from the rows behind it. The table for this sample lists about 960,000 distinct CDR3 sequences; under 20% of them were counted only once. 5% to 7.5% of the sample goes to the ten largest clones. The sample consisted of blood, either unsorted or a sorted T cell fraction (not recorded which). The source of these receptors is a human donor who was either an allogeneic HSCT recipient or a stem cell or donor lymphocyte infusion donor (not recorded which). It is not recorded whose cells these are; they may come from a transplant donor.

The CDR3 protein is CASSQGGVPLEQYF. The CDR3 region has the DNA TGTGCCAGCAGCCAAGGCGGGGTTCCCCTCGAGCAGTACTTC. The chain has TRBV7-2 and TRBJ2-7; perhaps TRBD2 as D (6 bases). The CDR3 runs to 14 residues. Germline V gene sequence: CDR1 SGHTA, CDR2 FQGNSA. V shed 5 bases and J shed 6 bases, with 17 bases lying between them.

This clonotype was counted only a few times. J is TRBJ2-2 and V is TRBV9; the match to TRBD2 covers 14 bases. The CDR3 is made up of 16 amino acids. The ends lost 3 bases at V and 6 bases at J; junction bases unmatched: 4. The germline CDR1 and CDR2 sequences are SGDLS and YYNGEE. CDR3 residues: CASSAGLAGDPGELFF. CDR3 sequence (DNA): TGTGCCAGCAGCGCGGGACTAGCGGGAGATCCCGGGGAGCTGTTTTTT. Full variable domain (missing parts from reference TRBV9 and TRBJ2-2): DSGVTQTPKHLITATGQRVTLRCSPRSGDLSVYWYQQSLDQGLQFLIQYYNGEERAKGNILERFSAQQFPDLHSELNLSSLELGDSALYFCASSAGLAGDPGELFFGEGSRLTVL.

This clonotype was recorded a few times. In DNA form, the CDR3 reads TGTGCCAGCAGCGTAGGGGAGGGGAACACTGAAGCTTTCTTT. Translation gives CASSVGEGNTEAFF. The chain employs TRBV9 and TRBJ1-1, with D unresolved. The CDR3 sequence is 14 residues long. The germline V gene encodes CDR1 SGDLS and CDR2 YYNGEE. Trimming stripped 0 bases from V and 1 base from J, with 7 bases between.

This chain joins TRBV5-1 and TRBJ1-1; 8 nucleotides align to TRBD1. The CDR3 is made up of 15 amino acids. J lost 2 bases, V lost 4 bases, and 7 bases had no gene match. Germline V gene lookup returns CDR1 SGHRS and CDR2 YFSETQ. CDR3 nucleotide sequence: TGCGCCAGCAGCATACCGACAGGGGAAAACACTGAAGCTTTCTTT. This translates into CASSIPTGENTEAFF.

This clonotype was observed a handful of times. The V gene is TRBV5-6, the J gene TRBJ2-7; D is ambiguous. Germline CDR1 SGHDT, CDR2 YYEEEE. The CDR3 has 14 residues. Between the trimmed V and J ends, which lost 1 base and 7 bases, there was a span of 15 bases. CDR3 amino acids: CASSLLASRWEQYF. The CDR3 DNA reads as TGTGCCAGCAGCTTGTTGGCTAGTCGGTGGGAGCAGTACTTC.

This chain uses TRBV7-2 with TRBJ2-7; D unresolved. The CDR3 totals 13 residues. Germline-derived CDR1 and CDR2 are SGHTA and FQGNSA. V lost 5 bases and J 2 bases, leaving 10 bases between the germline ends. CDR3 DNA sequence: TGTGCCAGCAGCGCGACCGTTACCTACGAGCAGTACTTC. It is translated as CASSATVTYEQYF.

The CDR3 region has the DNA TGCGCCAGCAGGCCGGCCTCGGGACAGCCTTCTAACTATGGCTACACCTTC. Its translation is CASRPASGQPSNYGYTF. This chain joins TRBV5-1 and TRBJ1-2; TRBD1 aligns across 7 bases. Germline V CDR1 and CDR2: SGHRS, YFSETQ. CDR3 size: 17 residues. V lost 5 bases to trimming and J lost 0 bases; unmatched junction nucleotides: 13.

The CDR3 nucleotides read TGCAGTGCCGGCTCCAATCCTAACTATGGCTACACCTTC. Translated, it gives CSAGSNPNYGYTF. This rearrangement joins TRBV20-1 to TRBJ1-2; no clear D gene. Germline values: CDR1 DFQATT, CDR2 SNEGSKA (reference sequence). CDR3 length: 13 amino acids. Trimming cost V 6 bases and J 0 bases, with 11 bases left between them.

The sample holds many counts of this clonotype. The chain combines TRBV12-3 or TRBV12-4 with TRBJ1-3; D uncertain. This CDR3 has 14 residues. V lost 5 bases to trimming and J lost 0 bases, with 8 bases between them. CDR3 loop: CASSPARSGNTIYF. The CDR3 DNA follows: TGTGCCAGCAGTCCCGCTCGCTCTGGAAACACCATATATTTT.

This rearrangement joins TRBV4-2 to TRBJ1-1; D unclear. Germline V lookup: CDR1 LGHNA, CDR2 YNFKEQ. CDR3 length: 14 amino acids. V was clipped by 0 bases and J by 2 bases, with 7 bases between them. The CDR3 reads CASSQETVNTEAFF. The CDR3 bases are TGTGCCAGCAGCCAAGAAACAGTCAACACTGAAGCTTTCTTT.

This clonotype was counted only a few times. V usage is TRBV12-3 or TRBV12-4 and J usage is TRBJ1-1; no definite D call. The V end was cut by 6 bases, the J end by 3 bases, with 14 bases between. This CDR3 has 14 amino acids. The CDR3 region has the DNA TGTGCCAGCAGCTTAATTGGAGGTTACACTGAAGCTTTCTTT. It specifies CASSLIGGYTEAFF.

The V and J genes are TRBV12-3 or TRBV12-4 and TRBJ2-5, with TRBD2 identical over 10 bases. This CDR3 contains 13 residues. The J segment lost 5 bases and the V segment lost 5 bases, leaving 2 bases of the junction unmatched. The CDR3 nucleotides are TGTGCCAGCAGTACTAGCGGGGTTGAGACCCAGTACTTC. Protein product: CASSTSGVETQYF.

This clonotype appeared once. The V gene is TRBV27, the J gene TRBJ2-2, with TRBD1 matching over 7 bases. Germline assignment: CDR1 MNHEY and CDR2 SMNVEV (reference sequence). The CDR3 contains 15 residues. Losses at the gene ends were 4 bases for V and 1 base for J; bases not matched to a gene: 3. CDR3 coding DNA: TGTGCCAGCAGTTCGGGACAGATGAACACCGGGGAGCTGTTTTTT. Translating it yields CASSSGQMNTGELFF.

This clonotype was detected only a few times. V is TRBV5-1 and J is TRBJ2-7; TRBD2 aligns across 11 bases. The CDR3 length is 15 residues. Germline CDR1 SGHRS, CDR2 YFSETQ. V was clipped by 7 bases and J by 1 base; unmatched bases: 7. The CDR3 DNA is TGCGCCAGCTCCCAACTAGCGGGAGTTTCCTACGAGCAGTACTTC. It yields the protein CASSQLAGVSYEQYF.

This clonotype has more than one count but fewer than ten. The chain is built from TRBV5-1 and TRBJ2-1; 10 positions agree with TRBD2. This CDR3 region has 16 residues. Germline lookup yields CDR1 SGHRS and CDR2 YFSETQ. V lost 1 base, J lost 3 bases, and 4 bases stayed unmatched. CDR3 coding DNA: TGCGCCAGCAGCTTGCCCTCTAGCGGGAGCTACAATGAGCAGTTCTTC. The encoded protein is CASSLPSSGSYNEQFF.

The gene calls are TRBV20-1 and TRBJ1-6, with a possible D match to TRBD1 (6 bases). V was clipped by 2 bases and J by 7 bases, with 24 bases between them. Germline assignment: CDR1 DFQATT and CDR2 SNEGSKA (reference sequence). This CDR3 has 18 amino acids. The CDR3 DNA follows: TGCAGTGCTAGATCCGCCCCATCTCACAGGGTACTCAATTCACCCCTCCACTTT. Its protein product is CSARSAPSHRVLNSPLHF.

This clonotype turned up a few times. The rearrangement uses TRBV6-1 and TRBJ2-1; 7 bases match TRBD1. V was clipped by 7 bases and J by 4 bases; unmatched bases: 10. This CDR3 has 15 amino acids. Germline lookup yields CDR1 MNHNS and CDR2 SASEGT. The CDR3 protein is CASTRQGAQYNEQFF. The CDR3 coding sequence is TGTGCCAGCACCCGACAGGGAGCCCAATACAATGAGCAGTTCTTC.

The chain recombines TRBV4-3 with TRBJ1-2, with D unclear. Trimming shortened V by 1 base and J by 0 bases, and 9 bases separated the two germline ends. CDR1 and CDR2 (germline): LGHNA, YSLEER. The CDR3 is 15 amino acids. CDR3: CASSQVGTPNYGYTF. The CDR3 DNA is TGCGCCAGCAGCCAAGTTGGAACACCTAACTATGGCTACACCTTC.

This clonotype was counted many times. This chain uses TRBV12-3 or TRBV12-4 with TRBJ1-1, with a possible D match to TRBD1 (6 bases). The CDR3 loop spans 17 amino acids. V was cut by 6 bases and J by 1 base, with 21 bases left in between. CDR3 loop: CASSPWPGEKGNTEAFF. DNA of the CDR3: TGTGCCAGCAGCCCTTGGCCAGGGGAGAAGGGGAACACTGAAGCTTTCTTT.

This clonotype was found many times. The V call is TRBV12-3 or TRBV12-4, the J call TRBJ1-1; tentative D call: TRBD1 (5 bases). V lost 6 bases to trimming and J lost 1 base, with 9 bases between them. There are 13 residues in the CDR3. CDR3 nucleotide sequence: TGTGCCAGCAGGATACAGGAGAACACTGAAGCTTTCTTT. This gives the protein CASRIQENTEAFF.

This chain joins TRBV6-1 and TRBJ1-3; D gene unclear. The CDR3 runs 15 residues. V lost 6 bases and J 2 bases, leaving 14 bases between the germline ends. Germline lookup yields CDR1 MNHNS and CDR2 SASEGT. As DNA, the CDR3 is TGTGCCAGCAGGAGCTTGAAAGGAGCTGGAAACACCATATATTTT. Translated: CASRSLKGAGNTIYF.

This clonotype was counted a few times. The chain couples TRBV7-2 to TRBJ2-3; the D is unclear. Between the trimmed V and J ends, which lost 3 bases and 4 bases, there was a span of 11 bases. The CDR3 extends over 14 amino acids. Germline V CDR1 and CDR2: SGHTA, FQGNSA. The CDR3 DNA reads as TGTGCCAGCAGCTTGGGCGAATGGGCAGATACGCAGTATTTT. This gives the protein CASSLGEWADTQYF.

Many counts were recorded for this clonotype. V usage is TRBV29-1 and J usage is TRBJ2-3; TRBD2 matches at 7 bases. Unmatched junction bases numbered 10, after V lost 2 bases and J lost 5 bases. The CDR3 sequence is 15 residues long. The germline V gene encodes CDR1 SQVTM and CDR2 ANQGSEA. The CDR3 is CSVELGEGQVDTQYF. The CDR3 nucleotides read TGCAGCGTTGAATTGGGGGAGGGCCAGGTAGATACGCAGTATTTT.

The chain combines TRBV18 with TRBJ2-1, with 11 bases aligning to TRBD1. V dropped 6 bases and J dropped 2; count of bases not matched to a gene: 12. Germline values: CDR1 KGHSH, CDR2 LQKENI. This CDR3 has 18 residues. The CDR3 bases are TGTGCCAGCTCGCTCTTGATTAGGGACAGGGGGACCTACAATGAGCAGTTCTTC. It encodes CASSLLIRDRGTYNEQFF.

This clonotype was detected many times. The chain recombines TRBV4-2 with TRBJ2-2; 7 bases are a match to TRBD1. The germline V gene has CDR1 LGHNA and CDR2 YNFKEQ. The CDR3 consists of 15 residues. V gave up 0 bases and J gave up 4 bases; unmatched junction bases: 2. The CDR3 DNA reads as TGTGCCAGCAGCCAAGATTGGACAGGCACCGGGGAGCTGTTTTTT. This encodes CASSQDWTGTGELFF.

The J gene is TRBJ2-2, the V gene TRBV6-1; 10 positions match TRBD1. Germline V gene data show CDR1 as MNHNS and CDR2 as SASEGT. This CDR3 is 15 amino acids long. The junction had 7 bases not matched to a gene; V was cut back by 6 bases and J by 6 bases. The CDR3 nucleotides read TGTGCCAGCAGGCCGGGACAGGGGAGCCCCGGGGAGCTGTTTTTT. Protein sequence: CASRPGQGSPGELFF.

The rearrangement links TRBV12-3 or TRBV12-4 to TRBJ2-7, with 13 bases matching TRBD2. J gave up 2 bases and V 3 bases, and 4 bases lay outside the gene matches. CDR3 length: 16 residues. The CDR3 coding sequence is TGTGCCAGCAGTTTTACTAGCGGGAGGGCCCCCTACGAGCAGTACTTC. Its translation: CASSFTSGRAPYEQYF.

This chain joins TRBV28 and TRBJ2-2, with 13 bases fitting TRBD2. The CDR3 runs 16 residues. Germline values: CDR1 MDHEN, CDR2 SYDVKM. V trimming: 7 bases; J trimming: 4 bases; junction bases outside the gene matches: 6. The CDR3 sequence is CASTTSGRATTGELFF. CDR3 nucleotides: TGTGCCAGCACCACTAGCGGGAGGGCCACCACCGGGGAGCTGTTTTTT.

This clonotype was seen more than once but under ten times. The chain is built from TRBV11-2 and TRBJ2-5, with D unclear. V was pared by 5 bases and J by 1 base, with 11 bases between. Germline V lookup: CDR1 SGHAT, CDR2 FQNNGV. The CDR3 runs to 14 residues. As DNA, the CDR3 is TGTGCCAGCAGCCCTCGTAGGGCCCAAGAGACCCAGTACTTC. Encoded protein: CASSPRRAQETQYF.

Only a few counts were recorded for this clonotype. The J gene is TRBJ1-5, the V gene TRBV5-1; possible D gene TRBD1, 5 bases. With 4 bases removed from V and 5 bases from J, the gap between germline ends came to 13 bases. The CDR3 contains 14 residues. The germline CDR1 and CDR2 sequences are SGHRS and YFSETQ. CDR3 residues: CASSAGLGDQPQHF. CDR3 DNA: TGCGCCAGCAGCGCAGGACTGGGGGATCAGCCCCAGCATTTT.

This clonotype was observed many times. The chain is built from TRBV20-1 and TRBJ1-5; D unclear. V was trimmed by 1 base and J by 7 bases, leaving 11 bases between them. Germline CDR1 is DFQATT and CDR2 is SNEGSKA (reference sequence). This CDR3 has 13 residues. The CDR3 is CSARVAGSQPQHF. In nucleotides, the CDR3 is TGCAGTGCTAGAGTGGCGGGGTCCCAGCCCCAGCATTTT.